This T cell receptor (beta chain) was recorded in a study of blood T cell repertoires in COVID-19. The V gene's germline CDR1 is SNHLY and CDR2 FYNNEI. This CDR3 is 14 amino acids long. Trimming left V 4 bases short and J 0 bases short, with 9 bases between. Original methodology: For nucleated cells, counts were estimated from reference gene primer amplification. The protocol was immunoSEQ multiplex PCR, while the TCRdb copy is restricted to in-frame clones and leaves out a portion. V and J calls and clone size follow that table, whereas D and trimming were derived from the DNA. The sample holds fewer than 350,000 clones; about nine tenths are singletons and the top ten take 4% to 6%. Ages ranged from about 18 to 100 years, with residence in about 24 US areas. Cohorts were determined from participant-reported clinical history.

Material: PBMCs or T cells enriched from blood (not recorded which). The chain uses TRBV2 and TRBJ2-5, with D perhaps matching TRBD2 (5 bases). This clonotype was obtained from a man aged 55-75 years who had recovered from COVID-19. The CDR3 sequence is CASSGTSHQETQYF. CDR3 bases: TGTGCCAGCAGTGGGACTTCACACCAAGAGACCCAGTACTTC.